This T cell receptor (beta chain) was captured by sequencing in a study of blood T cell repertoires in COVID-19. V trimming: 0 bases; J trimming: 0 bases; junction bases outside the gene matches: 17. This CDR3 has 21 amino acids. The germline gives CDR1 KGHDR, CDR2 SFDVKD. Generated by immunoSEQ multiplex PCR, the TCRdb table keeps only in-frame clones and is missing some. This table holds 93,000 or so clones, approximately 89% found once. Material: peripheral blood. The TCR sequence derives from a woman of 80 years or more in a cohort sampled during active COVID-19. The V and J genes are TRBV24-1 and TRBJ2-3, with 7 bases lining up with TRBD2. This chain's CDR3 is CATSDLPHRVGFSGSTDTQYF. DNA of the CDR3: TGTGCCACCAGTGATTTGCCCCATCGAGTCGGTTTTAGCGGGAGCACAGATACGCAGTATTTT.